The clone carrying this T cell receptor beta chain occurred many times. This entry is derived from a study of metastatic and nonmetastatic thyroid tumors. Authors' data handling: Differences in CDR3 between clinicopathological groups were drawn on to build a classifier intended to discriminate distant-metastatic papillary thyroid cancer patients. TCRdb re-called clones via MiXCR from the PCR reads. TCRdb, not the authors, supplied the V and J calls. The table shows about 20,000 clones, with just under 30% occurring only once. Patients had received no treatment of any kind before thyroid surgery. The sequencing sample was made of tumor tissue. The clonotype originates from a male donor with papillary thyroid cancer or a benign thyroid nodule (not recorded which). Some clones in this sample may be carry-over from other donors' samples.

CDR3 sequence: CATSDSSLGAITGELFF. CDR3 sequence (DNA): TGTGCCACCAGTGATTCCTCTCTGGGGGCGATCACCGGGGAGCTGTTTTTT. The chain has TRBV24-1 and TRBJ2-2; weak D call: TRBD1 (6 bases). Germline values: CDR1 KGHDR, CDR2 SFDVKD. This CDR3 has 17 residues. Trimming removed 2 bases at V and 4 bases at J, with 16 bases between.